This is a list of T cell receptor beta chains from one sample in a study of OX40 agonist ivuxolimab in advanced cancers. Clones were read by immunoSEQ multiplex PCR, and TCRdb kept only the in-frame ones, dropping some. Of about 62,000 clones listed, 92% are singletons. The sample in question was CD4+ or CD8+ T cells sorted from blood, obtained in a trial of the OX40 agonist ivuxolimab. The receptors derive from an adult with an advanced solid tumor such as melanoma, head and neck, liver or kidney cancer. Each CDR3 is given with its conserved first and last residue. The order of the fields is J gene, CDR3 length, V gene, clone size, D gene, CDR3 protein, CDR3 DNA. A D gene is named only where the DNA matches it firmly. Size is omitted from some rows. Given values are once, few, many or a class for expanded clones.

TRBJ2-7 16 TRBV7-6 NA NA CASSLDPTENSYEQYF TGTGCCAGCAGCTTAGATCCCACCGAGAACTCCTACGAGCAGTACTTC
TRBJ2-5 15 TRBV6-5 NA NA CASSYSSGPQVTQYF TGTGCCAGCAGTTACTCGTCAGGGCCCCAAGTCACCCAGTACTTC
TRBJ1-5 13 TRBV11-2 NA NA CASSRNGDQPQHF TGTGCCAGCAGCCGAAACGGGGATCAGCCCCAGCATTTT
TRBJ2-1 15 TRBV30 NA NA CAWTSPKRSYNEQFF TGTGCCTGGACATCTCCTAAGCGGAGCTACAATGAGCAGTTCTTC
TRBJ1-1 13 TRBV5-4 NA NA CASSFSAGTEAFF TGTGCCAGCAGCTTTTCCGCCGGGACTGAAGCTTTCTTT
TRBJ2-4 11 TRBV7-9 NA NA CASSLMGQPYF TGTGCCAGCAGCTTAATGGGACAACCTTACTTC
TRBJ2-1 15 TRBV2 NA TRBD2 CASSSGTSAYNEQFF TGTGCCAGCAGCTCTGGGACTAGCGCCTACAATGAGCAGTTCTTC
TRBJ2-3 12 TRBV29-1 once NA CSVVTPTDTQYF TGCAGCGTCGTGACACCCACAGATACGCAGTATTTT
TRBJ1-2 12 TRBV18 NA NA CASSPDNYGYTF TGTGCCAGCTCTCCAGATAACTATGGCTACACCTTC
TRBJ2-7 13 TRBV11-2 NA NA CASSAQVNYEQYF TGTGCCAGCAGCGCCCAGGTGAACTACGAGCAGTACTTC
TRBJ1-1 15 TRBV4-1 few TRBD1 CASSQEGTGATEAFF TGCGCCAGCAGCCAAGAGGGGACAGGGGCTACTGAAGCTTTCTTT
TRBJ2-3 13 TRBV15 NA NA CATEEGRTGTQYF TGTGCCACCGAGGAGGGTCGCACAGGTACGCAGTATTTT
TRBJ2-3 14 TRBV6-1 NA NA CASRVGDGTDTQYF TGTGCCAGCAGAGTGGGGGATGGTACAGATACGCAGTATTTT
TRBJ2-2 15 TRBV9 NA TRBD1 CASSVGQGNTGELFF TGTGCCAGCAGCGTAGGACAGGGTAACACCGGGGAGCTGTTTTTT
TRBJ2-7 16 TRBV29-1 once TRBD2 CSVEGLAGGFIYEQYF TGCAGCGTCGAGGGCCTCGCGGGAGGCTTCATCTACGAGCAGTACTTC
TRBJ2-7 14 TRBV18 NA TRBD1 CASSQGQGSHEQYF TGTGCCAGCTCCCAAGGACAGGGAAGTCACGAGCAGTACTTC
TRBJ1-2 14 TRBV7-9 few NA CASLNTLPLNGYTF TGTGCCAGCCTAAACACTTTACCCCTCAATGGCTACACCTTC
TRBJ2-3 16 TRBV5-4 NA NA CASSPPQRTGTDTQYF TGTGCCAGCAGCCCCCCCCAGCGAACGGGCACAGATACGCAGTATTTT
TRBJ2-1 18 TRBV4-1 NA TRBD2 CASSQVLARGGRWNEQFF TGCGCCAGCAGCCAAGTTCTCGCGCGGGGGGGCCGCTGGAATGAGCAGTTCTTC
TRBJ1-2 16 TRBV27 NA NA CASSLQVGGQTDGYTF TGTGCCAGCAGTTTACAAGTAGGAGGACAGACAGATGGCTACACCTTC
TRBJ2-1 14 TRBV29-1 NA TRBD2 CSALGLAGPNEQFF TGCAGCGCCCTGGGACTAGCGGGACCCAATGAGCAGTTCTTC
TRBJ2-7 12 TRBV14 NA NA CASSQGPHEQYF TGTGCCAGCAGCCAAGGTCCCCACGAGCAGTACTTC